The 4 T cell receptor beta chains presented below share a single source sample, sequenced in a study of blood T cell repertoires in COVID-19. TCRdb's table, derived via immunoSEQ multiplex PCR, lists solely in-frame clones and lacks some. Altogether about 120,000 clones are present, about nine tenths being singletons, with the ten largest covering approximately 7.2%. The material sequenced was peripheral blood. The receptors stem from a man between 70 and 80 years old who had recovered from COVID-19.

As regards this clone: Sequence at one end of the junction differs from germline and may be a read error. V usage is TRBV2 and J usage is TRBJ2-5; D perhaps matches TRBD2 (5 bases). This CDR3 contains 11 residues. Looked up from germline, CDR1 is SNHLY and CDR2 is FYNNEI. CDR3 DNA sequence: TGTGCCAGCAGTGAAGAGGGCGGGCTAGACTTC. This codes for CASSEEGGLDF.

The chain employs TRBV6-1 and TRBJ1-2; possibly TRBD1 for D (5 bases). The CDR3 has 14 residues. With 2 bases removed from V and 7 bases from J, the gap between germline ends came to 14 bases. Germline CDR1 and CDR2: MNHNS and SASEGT. CDR3 region: CASSERSGDFGYTF. Written as DNA, the CDR3 is TGTGCCAGCAGTGAAAGGAGTGGGGACTTTGGCTACACCTTC.

The chain links TRBV7-2 to TRBJ2-7; weak D call: TRBD2 (6 bases). CDR3 length: 15 residues. V lost 3 bases and J lost 2, with 14 bases in between. Germline V CDR1 and CDR2: SGHTA, FQGNSA. For the CDR3, the DNA is TGTGCCAGCAGCTTTCTAGGGACTTGGGCCTACGAGCAGTACTTC. Translation: CASSFLGTWAYEQYF.

The V gene is TRBV7-9, the J gene TRBJ1-2; D remains unclear. The CDR3 is 14 amino acids. V gave up 5 bases and J gave up 3 bases, with 13 bases separating them. Germline V gene data show CDR1 as SEHNR and CDR2 as FQNEAQ (reference sequence). This CDR3 is CASSPGVSYYGYTF. For the CDR3, the DNA is TGTGCCAGCAGCCCCGGAGTATCGTACTATGGCTACACCTTC.